The next 10 T cell receptor beta chains were all read from a single sample in a study of T-cell memory formation after mild COVID-19 (dated by TCRdb to about 2021). Library creation used 5' RACE. Sequencing relied on an Illumina NovaSeq 6000. TCRdb trimmed public reads at Q25 via fastp, called clones via MiXCR and kept in-frame beta chains. Rows are combined by CDR3 protein, so each entry shows the most common genes and DNA. For this sample there are around 320,000 distinct CDR3 sequences; 13% to 15% appear just once. Of the sample, roughly 21% falls within the top ten clones. The specimen sequenced was PBMCs or a T cell subset sorted from them (not recorded which). Source of these receptors: a young man who had mild COVID-19 (a few samples of this study predate the infection). The sample titles of this study are shuffled in the database, so cell type and time point are left out; the donor was told from shared clones.

The sample holds a few counts of this clonotype. V gene TRBV5-1 combines with J gene TRBJ2-5; maybe TRBD1 (6 bases). The CDR3 sequence is 15 residues long. The V end was cut by 0 bases, the J end by 1 base, with 10 bases between. Germline V gene sequence: CDR1 SGHRS, CDR2 YFSETQ. This CDR3 is CASSLVRDIQETQYF. DNA for the CDR3: TGCGCCAGCAGCTTGGTCCGGGACATCCAAGAGACCCAGTACTTC.

The table lists this clonotype with many counts. This CDR3 is CASSASGTGITGELFF. DNA for the CDR3: TGCGCCAGCAGCGCCTCCGGGACAGGGATCACCGGGGAGCTGTTTTTT. This chain joins TRBV5-1 and TRBJ2-2, with TRBD1 matching over 9 bases. The CDR3 has 16 residues. Germline-derived CDR1 and CDR2 are SGHRS and YFSETQ. J gave up 4 bases and V 4 bases, and 8 bases lay outside the gene matches.

The rearrangement uses TRBV20-1 and TRBJ2-3; the match to TRBD2 covers 16 bases. Germline values: CDR1 DFQATT, CDR2 SNEGSKA (reference sequence). The CDR3 covers 17 residues. V was clipped by 5 bases and J by 2 bases; unmatched bases: 7. The CDR3 protein is CSAAPGLAGGITDTQYF. The CDR3 bases are TGCAGTGCTGCTCCGGGACTAGCGGGGGGGATCACAGATACGCAGTATTTT.

This clonotype was seen at least ten times. The J gene is TRBJ2-5, the V gene TRBV20-1; weak D call: TRBD2 (5 bases). This CDR3 spans 12 amino acids. V was shortened by 0 bases and J by 5 bases, with 7 bases between the two germline ends. Germline assignment: CDR1 DFQATT and CDR2 SNEGSKA (reference sequence). CDR3 in DNA: TGCAGTGCTAGAGATCGGGGTGAGACCCAGTACTTC. Protein product: CSARDRGETQYF.

This clonotype was seen more than once but under ten times. V gene TRBV5-1 combines with J gene TRBJ2-5; 9 nucleotides agree with TRBD2. Germline CDR1 and CDR2: SGHRS and YFSETQ. The junction had 6 bases not matched to a gene; V was cut back by 2 bases and J by 4 bases. The CDR3 is 15 residues long. The CDR3 DNA reads TGCGCCAGCAGCTTAAGCGGGGGGTTTACAGAGACCCAGTACTTC. This codes for CASSLSGGFTETQYF.

The V gene is TRBV5-1, the J gene TRBJ1-1; TRBD1 is a possible D gene (6 bases). CDR3 length equals 15 residues. V was pared by 4 bases and J by 2 bases, with 15 bases between. The germline gives CDR1 SGHRS, CDR2 YFSETQ. The CDR3 here is CASSPDAGQNTEAFF. The CDR3 DNA sequence: TGCGCCAGCAGCCCAGACGCGGGACAAAACACTGAAGCTTTCTTT.

This clonotype showed up many times. This rearrangement joins TRBV5-1 to TRBJ2-5; D remains unclear. The germline CDR1 and CDR2 sequences are SGHRS and YFSETQ. The CDR3 runs 11 residues. The V end lost 4 bases, the J end lost 2 bases, and 3 bases lay between the germline ends. CDR3 region: CASSRQETQYF. The CDR3 DNA follows: TGCGCCAGCAGCCGGCAAGAGACCCAGTACTTC.

This sequence joins TRBV25-1 and TRBJ2-3; D might be TRBD2 (5 bases). V was cut by 3 bases and J by 5 bases, with 21 bases left in between. The germline V gene encodes CDR1 MGHDK and CDR2 SYGVNS. This CDR3 has 17 amino acids. The chain's CDR3 is CASSDPRRLQRGDTQYF. CDR3 in DNA: TGTGCCAGCAGTGACCCCCGGAGGCTCCAACGCGGAGATACGCAGTATTTT.

This clonotype was seen a handful of times. V usage is TRBV7-2 and J usage is TRBJ2-7, with a tentative D call TRBD1 (6 bases). This CDR3 has 14 residues. Trimming left V 0 bases short and J 5 bases short, with 11 bases between. Germline CDR1 SGHTA, CDR2 FQGNSA. The CDR3, as DNA: TGTGCCAGCAGCTTAGCGAGGGGACACCACGAGCAGTACTTC. It yields the protein CASSLARGHHEQYF.

In its sample, this clonotype was seen a few times. The gene calls are TRBV19 and TRBJ2-1; D is possibly TRBD1 (5 bases). Trimming took 6 bases from V and 9 from J, leaving 15 bases between them. The CDR3 length is 13 residues. Per the germline V gene, CDR1 is LNHDA and CDR2 is SQIVND (reference sequence). The CDR3 region is CASSGQTFGEQFF. The CDR3, as DNA: TGTGCCAGTAGCGGACAAACCTTCGGTGAGCAGTTCTTC. The complete variable domain, with remaining parts taken from reference TRBV19 and TRBJ2-1, reads DGGITQSPKYLFRKEGQNVTLSCEQNLNHDAMYWYRQDPGQGLRLIYYSQIVNDFQKGDIAEGYSVSREKKESFPLTVTSAQKNPTAFYLCASSGQTFGEQFFGPGTRLTVL.